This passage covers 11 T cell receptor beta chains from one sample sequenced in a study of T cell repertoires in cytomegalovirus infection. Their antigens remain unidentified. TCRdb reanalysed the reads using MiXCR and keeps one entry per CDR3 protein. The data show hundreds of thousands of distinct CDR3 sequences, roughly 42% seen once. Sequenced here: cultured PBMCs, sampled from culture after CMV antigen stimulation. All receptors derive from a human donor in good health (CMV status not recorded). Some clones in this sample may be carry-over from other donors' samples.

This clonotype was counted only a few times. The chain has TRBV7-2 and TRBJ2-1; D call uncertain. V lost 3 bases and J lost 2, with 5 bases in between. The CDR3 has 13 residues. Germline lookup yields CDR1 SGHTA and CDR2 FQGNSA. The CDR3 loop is CASSFQAYNEQFF. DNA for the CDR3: TGTGCCAGCAGCTTCCAGGCCTACAATGAGCAGTTCTTC.

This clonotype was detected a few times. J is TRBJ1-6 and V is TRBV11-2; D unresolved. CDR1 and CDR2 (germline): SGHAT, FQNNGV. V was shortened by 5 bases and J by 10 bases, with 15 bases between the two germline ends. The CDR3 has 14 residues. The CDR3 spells CASSQTVLGSPLHF. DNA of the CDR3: TGTGCCAGCAGCCAAACAGTTCTAGGGTCACCCCTCCACTTT.

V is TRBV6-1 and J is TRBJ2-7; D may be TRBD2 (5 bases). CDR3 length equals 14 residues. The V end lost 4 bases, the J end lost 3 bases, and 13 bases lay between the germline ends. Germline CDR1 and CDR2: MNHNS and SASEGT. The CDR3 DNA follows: TGTGCCAGCAGTGGGGCCCTAGAGGGCTACGAGCAGTACTTC. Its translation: CASSGALEGYEQYF.

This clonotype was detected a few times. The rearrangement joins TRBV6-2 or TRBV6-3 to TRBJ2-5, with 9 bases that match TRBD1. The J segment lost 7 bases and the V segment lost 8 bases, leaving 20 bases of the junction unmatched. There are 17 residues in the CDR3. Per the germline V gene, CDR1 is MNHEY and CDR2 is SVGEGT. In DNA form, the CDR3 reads TGTGCCAGCGCGGTGCGACAGGGGGAGAACAACCCAGGGACCCAGTACTTC. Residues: CASAVRQGENNPGTQYF.

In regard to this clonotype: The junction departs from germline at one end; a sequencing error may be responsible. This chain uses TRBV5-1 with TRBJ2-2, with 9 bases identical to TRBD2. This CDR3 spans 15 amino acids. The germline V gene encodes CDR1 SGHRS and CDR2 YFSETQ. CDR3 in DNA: TGTGCCAGCAGTCTAGCGGGGACGAACACCGGGGAGCTGTTTTTT. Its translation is CASSLAGTNTGELFF. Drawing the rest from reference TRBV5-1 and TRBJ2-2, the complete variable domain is KAGVTQTPRYLIKTRGQQVTLSCSPISGHRSVSWYQQTPGQGLQFLFEYFSETQRNKGNFPGRFSGRQFSNSRSEMNVSTLELGDSALYLCASSLAGTNTGELFFGEGSRLTVL.

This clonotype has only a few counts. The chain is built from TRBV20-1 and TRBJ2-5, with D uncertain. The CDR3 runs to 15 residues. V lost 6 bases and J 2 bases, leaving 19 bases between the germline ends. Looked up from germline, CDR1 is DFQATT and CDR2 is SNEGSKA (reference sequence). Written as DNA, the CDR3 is TGCAGTGCGGAGAAGGAGTCTGGCGTTCAAGAGACCCAGTACTTC. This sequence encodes CSAEKESGVQETQYF.

This CDR3 reads CATSDTGRGETQYF. For the CDR3, the DNA is TGTGCCACCAGTGATACGGGACGTGGGGAGACCCAGTACTTC. This rearrangement joins TRBV24-1 to TRBJ2-5, with D perhaps being TRBD1 or TRBD2 (5 bases each). V gave up 3 bases and J gave up 5 bases, with 12 bases separating them. The CDR3 extends over 14 amino acids. Germline assignment: CDR1 KGHDR and CDR2 SFDVKD.

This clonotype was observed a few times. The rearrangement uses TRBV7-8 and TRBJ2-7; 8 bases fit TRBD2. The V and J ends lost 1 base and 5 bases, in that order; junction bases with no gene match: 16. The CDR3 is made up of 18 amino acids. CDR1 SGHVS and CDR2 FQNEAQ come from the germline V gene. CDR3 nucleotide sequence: TGTGCCAGCAGCTTAGTTTCTTCGGCTAGCGGGTTCCCCCACGAGCAGTACTTC. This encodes CASSLVSSASGFPHEQYF.

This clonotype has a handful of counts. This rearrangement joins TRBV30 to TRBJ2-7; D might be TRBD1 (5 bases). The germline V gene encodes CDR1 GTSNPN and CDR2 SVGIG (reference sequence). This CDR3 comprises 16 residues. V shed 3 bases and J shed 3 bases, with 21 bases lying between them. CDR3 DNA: TGTGCCTGGAGGAGTCAGGGCTACTACGATCGCTACGAGCAGTACTTC. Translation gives CAWRSQGYYDRYEQYF. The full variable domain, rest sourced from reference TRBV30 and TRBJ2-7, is SQTIHQWPATLVQPVGSPLSLECTVEGTSNPNLYWYRQAAGRGLQLLFYSVGIGQISSEVPQNLSASRPQDRQFILSSKKLLLSDSGFYLCAWRSQGYYDRYEQYFGPGTRLTVT.

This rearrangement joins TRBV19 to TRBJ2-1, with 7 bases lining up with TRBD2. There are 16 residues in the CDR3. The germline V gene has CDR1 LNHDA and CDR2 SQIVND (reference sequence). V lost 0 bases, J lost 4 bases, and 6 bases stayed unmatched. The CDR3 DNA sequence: TGTGCCAGTAGTATAGATCGGACTAGTGGATACAATGAGCAGTTCTTC. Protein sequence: CASSIDRTSGYNEQFF.

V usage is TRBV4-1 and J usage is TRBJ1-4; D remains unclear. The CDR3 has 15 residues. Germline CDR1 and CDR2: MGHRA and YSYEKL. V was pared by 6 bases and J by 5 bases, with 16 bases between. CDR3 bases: TGCGCCAGCAGGTGGGGTGGATTACCCAATGAAAAACTGTTTTTT. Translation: CASRWGGLPNEKLFF.